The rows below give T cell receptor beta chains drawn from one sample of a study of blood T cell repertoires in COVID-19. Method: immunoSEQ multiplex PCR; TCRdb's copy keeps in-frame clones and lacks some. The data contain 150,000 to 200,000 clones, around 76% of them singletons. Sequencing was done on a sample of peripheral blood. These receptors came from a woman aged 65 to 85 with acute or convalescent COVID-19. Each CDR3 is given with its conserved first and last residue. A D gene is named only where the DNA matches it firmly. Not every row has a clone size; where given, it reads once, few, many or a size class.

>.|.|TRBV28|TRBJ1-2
TGTGCCAGCAGGGTCCCATTTGGTTCATCGACAGGAGTTAACTATGGCTACACCTTC
CASRVPFGSSTGVNYGYTF
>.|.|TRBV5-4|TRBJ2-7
TGTGCCAGCAGCTTCAACAGCGGAGAGGCCACAGAGGGCGAGCAGTACTTC
CASSFNSGEATEGEQYF
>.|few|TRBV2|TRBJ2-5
TGTGCCAGCAGTGATGGCGGAGCCGTTCAAGAGACCCAGTACTTC
CASSDGGAVQETQYF
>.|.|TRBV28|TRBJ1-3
TGTGCCACCCATGGGTCGGGGAGCTCTGGAAACACCATATATTTT
CATHGSGSSGNTIYF
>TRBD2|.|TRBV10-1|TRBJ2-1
TGCGCCAGCAGTTCCGGGACTAGCGGGAGGATCAATGAGCAGTTCTTC
CASSSGTSGRINEQFF
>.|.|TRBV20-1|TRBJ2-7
TGCAGTCCTACCGCGGGGTACGAGCAGTACTTC
CSPTAGYEQYF
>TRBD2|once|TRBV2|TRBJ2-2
TGTGCCAGCAGAGACCTTACGGCGGGAGCCACCGGGGAGCTGTTTTTT
CASRDLTAGATGELFF
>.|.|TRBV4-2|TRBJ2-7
TGTGCCAGCAGCCAAGATGGGTCTAGTGACGAGCAGTACTTC
CASSQDGSSDEQYF
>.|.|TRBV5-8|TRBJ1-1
TGTGCCAGCAGCACCCCGAGGAGGATCTTGTACGAAGCTTTCTTT
CASSTPRRILYEAFF
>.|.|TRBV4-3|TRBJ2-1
TGCGCCAGCAGCCGGGTGCTAGATATTCTGGACAATGAGCAGTTCTTC
CASSRVLDILDNEQFF
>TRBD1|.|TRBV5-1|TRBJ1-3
TGCGCCAGCAGCATTGGACAGGCTGGAAACACCATATATTTT
CASSIGQAGNTIYF
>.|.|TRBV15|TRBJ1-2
TGTGCCACCAGCAGGGCGGGGGGCGACTATGGCTACACCTTC
CATSRAGGDYGYTF
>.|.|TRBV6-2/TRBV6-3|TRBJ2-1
TGTGCCAGCAGTTACCCCAGGACAGTCGACAATGAGCAGTTCTTC
CASSYPRTVDNEQFF
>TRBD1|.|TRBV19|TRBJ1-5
TGTGCCAGTGCGAGGGACAGGGGGGAGTTAAGCAATCAGCCCCAGCATTTT
CASARDRGELSNQPQHF
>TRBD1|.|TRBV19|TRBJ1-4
TGTGCCAGTAGTTCCAGACAGGGTTATGATGAAAAACTGTTTTTT
CASSSRQGYDEKLFF
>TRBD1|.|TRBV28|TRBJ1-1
TGTGCCAGCATAATGGACAGGGGGTACACTGAAGCTTTCTTT
CASIMDRGYTEAFF
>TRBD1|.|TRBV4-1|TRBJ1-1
TGCGCCAGCAGCCTCGTTTGGGACAGGGTGGACACTGAAGCTTTCTTT
CASSLVWDRVDTEAFF
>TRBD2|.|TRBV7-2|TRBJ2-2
TGTGCCAGCAGCTTACCGTCGACTAGCGGTAGAATCACCGGGGAGCTGTTTTTT
CASSLPSTSGRITGELFF
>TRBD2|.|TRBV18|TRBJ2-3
TGTGCCAGCTCACCAGGACTAGAACCTAGCACAGATACGCAGTATTTT
CASSPGLEPSTDTQYF
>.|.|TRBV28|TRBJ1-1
TGTGCCAGCAGGGATCAGGGTTGGGACACTGAAGCTTTCTTT
CASRDQGWDTEAFF
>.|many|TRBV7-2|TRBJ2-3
TGTGCCAGCAACTCTCCCCCGGATACGCAGTATTTT
CASNSPPDTQYF
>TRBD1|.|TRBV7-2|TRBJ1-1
TGTGCCAGCAGCTTAAATACTGGGACAGGGATGAAAGCTTTCTTT
CASSLNTGTGMKAFF
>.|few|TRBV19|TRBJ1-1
TGTGCCAGTAGTATTTCGAGGAACACTGAAGCTTTCTTT
CASSISRNTEAFF
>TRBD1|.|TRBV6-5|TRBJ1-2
TGTGCCAGCAACACTGCCCGACAGGGGGCCTATGGCTACACCTTC
CASNTARQGAYGYTF
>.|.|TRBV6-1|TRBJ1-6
TGTGCCAGCAGTGAAGACCCCGATCTGGCGGCGGTTAATTCACCCCTCCACTTT
CASSEDPDLAAVNSPLHF
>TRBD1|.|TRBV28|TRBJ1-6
TGTGCCAGCAGTTTCTCCGGACAGGGGTATTGGAGTAGTCCACCCCTCCACTTT
CASSFSGQGYWSSPPLHF
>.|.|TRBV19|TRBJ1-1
TGTGCCACCCTCAACGGGAACACTGAAGCTTTCTTT
CATLNGNTEAFF
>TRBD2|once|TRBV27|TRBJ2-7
TGTGCCAGCAGCCGCGAGGGACTAGGGTTTGACGAGCAGTACTTC
CASSREGLGFDEQYF